These T cell receptor beta chains were read from a single sample in a study of read filtering for tumor transcriptome and immune sequencing. One entry per CDR3 protein, called by TCRdb with MiXCR from the reads. In the table there are roughly 130,000 distinct CDR3 sequences, around 13% of which are singletons. The sample taken for sequencing was a population of CD138-negative cells sorted from bone marrow. The receptors here all came from a donor at least 40 years old with multiple myeloma. Each CDR3 is given with its conserved first and last residue. The D gene is left open where the match is weak. The size entry is marked missing in some rows and otherwise reads once, few, many or a size class.

cdr3_length	d_call	clone_size	v_call	j_call	cdr3_aa	cdr3_nt
16	TRBD2	many	TRBV28	TRBJ2-7	CASSTGTSGPSYEQYF	TGTGCCAGCAGTACTGGGACTAGCGGGCCCTCCTACGAGCAGTACTTC
13	TRBD2	few	TRBV2	TRBJ2-3	CANQRGDTDTQYF	TGTGCCAACCAGCGGGGGGACACAGATACGCAGTATTTT
16	TRBD2	few	TRBV7-2	TRBJ2-2	CASSSSQSGVTGELSF	TGTGCCAGCAGCTCCTCACAGAGCGGGGTCACCGGGGAGCTGTCTTTT
18	TRBD2	few	TRBV3-1	TRBJ2-4	CASSQALAGGLAKNIQYF	TGTGCCAGCAGCCAAGCACTAGCGGGGGGGCTAGCCAAAAACATTCAGTACTTC
13	.	many	TRBV19	TRBJ2-5	CASGGQSQETQYF	TGTGCCAGTGGTGGACAGAGCCAAGAGACCCAGTACTTC
13	.	many	TRBV20-1	TRBJ2-5	CSARVSVGETQYF	TGCAGTGCTAGAGTGTCCGTCGGAGAGACCCAGTACTTC
12	.	many	TRBV12-3/TRBV12-4	TRBJ2-5	CASSFGRETQYF	TGTGCCAGCAGTTTTGGAAGAGAGACCCAGTACTTC
16	.	many	TRBV3-1	TRBJ2-3	CASSQEQGGRTDTQYF	TGTGCCAGCAGCCAAGAACAAGGGGGACGCACAGATACGCAGTATTTT
16	TRBD1	many	TRBV19	TRBJ1-5	CASSKATGLGDQPQHF	TGTGCCAGTAGTAAAGCGACAGGGTTGGGGGATCAGCCCCAGCATTTT
15	.	many	TRBV20-1	TRBJ1-5	CSARDSRVSNQPQHF	TGCAGTGCTAGAGATTCCAGGGTTAGCAATCAGCCCCAGCATTTT
14	.	many	TRBV6-6	TRBJ2-1	CASSGRQGYNEQFF	TGTGCCAGCAGTGGGCGCCAGGGGTACAATGAGCAGTTCTTC
14	.	few	TRBV20-1	TRBJ1-1	CSPFTGQTNTEAFF	TGCAGTCCGTTTACCGGACAGACGAACACTGAAGCTTTCTTT
13	.	many	TRBV29-1	TRBJ1-5	CSVGGDWGQPQHF	TGCAGCGTTGGTGGGGATTGGGGTCAGCCCCAGCATTTT
14	.	many	TRBV20-1	TRBJ2-4	CSARDELAKNIQYF	TGCAGTGCTAGAGATGAGCTAGCCAAAAACATTCAGTACTTC
13	.	few	TRBV12-3/TRBV12-4	TRBJ2-2	CASSPTGTGELFF	TGTGCCAGCAGCCCAACAGGGACCGGGGAGCTGTTTTTT
15	.	many	TRBV6-2/TRBV6-3	TRBJ2-1	CASRVMGGDYNEQFF	TGTGCCAGCAGAGTCATGGGGGGCGATTACAATGAGCAGTTCTTC
19	.	many	TRBV2	TRBJ2-1	CASIKRTAIAPRASNEQFF	TGTGCCAGCATAAAAAGGACAGCTATAGCACCTCGAGCCTCCAATGAGCAGTTCTTC
15	.	many	TRBV5-1	TRBJ2-3	CASSLVPTSTDTQYF	TGCGCCAGCAGCTTGGTGCCAACTAGCACAGATACGCAGTATTTT
12	.	many	TRBV28	TRBJ1-1	CATFGGITEAFF	TGTGCCACGTTCGGGGGTATCACTGAAGCTTTCTTT
16	.	.	TRBV5-6	TRBJ2-5	CASSATGGSATEAQYF	TGTGCCAGCAGCGCAACCGGGGGCTCGGCTACTGAGGCCCAGTACTTC
13	TRBD1	many	TRBV19	TRBJ1-1	CASSTTGDTEAFF	TGTGCCAGCAGCACGACAGGGGACACTGAAGCTTTCTTT
16	TRBD1	.	TRBV11-1	TRBJ2-3	CASSLTQGPSTDTQYF	TGTGCCAGCAGCTTAACACAGGGGCCTAGCACAGATACGCAGTATTTT
15	TRBD1	many	TRBV12-3/TRBV12-4	TRBJ1-5	CASSSGQGALQPQHF	TGTGCCAGCAGTTCTGGACAGGGGGCTCTTCAGCCCCAGCATTTT
12	.	many	TRBV7-9	TRBJ2-7	CASSQTQYEQYF	TGTGCCAGCAGCCAAACACAATACGAGCAGTACTTC
15	TRBD2	many	TRBV12-3/TRBV12-4	TRBJ2-1	CASSLTSGNYNEQFF	TGTGCCAGCAGTTTGACTAGCGGGAACTACAATGAGCAGTTCTTC
18	TRBD2	many	TRBV5-1	TRBJ2-1	CASSLGTSGGGLYNEQFF	TGCGCCAGCAGCCTCGGGACTAGCGGGGGAGGACTATACAATGAGCAGTTCTTC
14	.	many	TRBV3-1	TRBJ2-1	CASSQDVGANEQFF	TGTGCCAGCAGCCAAGATGTGGGGGCCAATGAGCAGTTCTTC
13	.	few	TRBV11-2	TRBJ1-1	CASSTRRDTEAFF	TGTGCCAGCAGCACCCGGAGAGACACTGAAGCTTTCTTT
11	.	many	TRBV12-3/TRBV12-4	TRBJ2-3	CASSQTDTQYF	TGTGCCAGCAGCCAGACAGATACGCAGTATTTT
16	TRBD1	many	TRBV6-6	TRBJ2-1	CASINRGGQGYNEQFF	TGTGCCAGCATCAACCGAGGGGGCCAGGGCTACAATGAGCAGTTCTTC
15	.	few	TRBV5-4	TRBJ2-2	CASSLVSLNTGELFF	TGTGCCAGCAGCTTGGTGTCTCTCAACACCGGGGAGCTGTTCTTT
15	.	few	TRBV5-1	TRBJ1-1	CASSLVGPRNTEAFF	TGCGCCAGCAGCTTGGTGGGTCCGAGGAACACTGAAGCTTTCTTT
14	TRBD1	many	TRBV6-1	TRBJ2-1	CASSEYRGEDEQFF	TGTGCCAGCAGTGAATACAGGGGGGAGGATGAGCAGTTCTTC
18	.	many	TRBV28	TRBJ2-7	CASRVRMGWDGTVKEQYF	TGTGCCAGCAGAGTAAGGATGGGCTGGGACGGCACCGTTAAGGAGCAGTACTTC
14	.	many	TRBV18	TRBJ1-1	CASSPPGPNTEAFF	TGTGCCAGCTCACCACCTGGTCCGAACACTGAAGCTTTCTTT
16	.	many	TRBV29-1	TRBJ2-1	CSVPPNRQSSYNEQFF	TGCAGCGTTCCTCCCAACCGACAGAGCTCCTACAATGAGCAGTTCTTC
13	.	many	TRBV12-3/TRBV12-4	TRBJ1-2	CASNSDRTHGYTF	TGTGCCAGCAACTCCGACAGGACACATGGCTACACCTTC
14	.	.	TRBV6-5	TRBJ2-5	CASTEGGWGETQYF	TGTGCCAGCACCGAGGGGGGCTGGGGCGAGACCCAGTACTTC
11	.	many	TRBV28	TRBJ1-1	CASRLNTEAFF	TGTGCCAGCCGATTGAACACTGAAGCTTTCTTT
13	.	many	TRBV19	TRBJ1-5	CASTGVRGQPQHF	TGTGCCAGTACGGGAGTTCGCGGTCAGCCCCAGCATTTT
16	.	many	TRBV7-9	TRBJ2-7	CASSLVAAAPPYEQYF	TGTGCCAGCAGCTTAGTCGCGGCTGCCCCTCCTTACGAGCAGTACTTC
16	.	many	TRBV7-9	TRBJ2-3	CASSLGEGISTDTQYF	TGTGCCAGCAGCTTAGGAGAGGGCATTAGCACAGATACGCAGTATTTT
15	.	many	TRBV3-1	TRBJ1-5	CASSQGGGHHQPQHF	TGTGCCAGCAGCCAAGGTGGGGGGCATCATCAGCCCCAGCATTTT
16	TRBD2	.	TRBV7-2	TRBJ2-1	CASSPGTSGSRYEQFF	TGTGCCAGCAGCCCTGGAACTAGCGGGAGTCGCTATGAGCAGTTCTTC
14	TRBD2	many	TRBV11-2	TRBJ2-1	CASSSRGLADEQFF	TGTGCCAGCAGCTCGAGGGGACTAGCGGATGAGCAGTTCTTC
15	.	many	TRBV9	TRBJ2-7	CASSRRDVSSYEQYF	TGTGCCAGCAGCCGACGGGACGTGAGCTCCTACGAGCAGTACTTC
15	TRBD1	many	TRBV6-5	TRBJ2-5	CASSQGFQGVETQYF	TGTGCCAGCAGCCAAGGTTTTCAGGGGGTTGAGACCCAGTACTTC
18	.	many	TRBV7-8	TRBJ2-2	CASSLGQDLIQGAGELFF	TGTGCCAGCAGCTTAGGCCAGGACCTCATCCAAGGGGCCGGGGAGCTGTTTTTT
14	.	many	TRBV11-2	TRBJ1-2	CASSLDLDSIGYTF	TGTGCCAGCAGCTTAGACCTGGACAGTATCGGCTACACCTTC
13	TRBD2	.	TRBV11-1	TRBJ2-5	CASSFGLVETQYF	TGTGCCAGCAGCTTTGGACTAGTTGAGACCCAGTACTTC
12	.	few	TRBV7-2	TRBJ2-1	CASSRGDSHQFF	TGTGCCAGCAGCCGCGGGGACTCCCACCAGTTCTTC
14	.	many	TRBV12-3/TRBV12-4	TRBJ1-4	CASTLTRINEKLFF	TGTGCCAGCACCTTGACAAGGATTAATGAAAAACTGTTTTTT